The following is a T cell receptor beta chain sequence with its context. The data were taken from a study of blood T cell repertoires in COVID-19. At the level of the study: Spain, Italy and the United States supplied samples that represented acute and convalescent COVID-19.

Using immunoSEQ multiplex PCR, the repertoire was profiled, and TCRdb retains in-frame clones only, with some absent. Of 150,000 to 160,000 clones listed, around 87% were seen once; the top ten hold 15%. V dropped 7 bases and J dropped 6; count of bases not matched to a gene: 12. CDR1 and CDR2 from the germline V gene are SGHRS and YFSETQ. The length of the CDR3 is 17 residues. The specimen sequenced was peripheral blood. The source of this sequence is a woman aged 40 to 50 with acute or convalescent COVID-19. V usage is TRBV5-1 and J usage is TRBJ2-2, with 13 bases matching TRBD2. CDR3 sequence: CASQALAGGPGAGELFF. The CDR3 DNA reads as TGCGCCAGCCAGGCACTAGCGGGGGGGCCTGGGGCCGGGGAGCTGTTTTTT.